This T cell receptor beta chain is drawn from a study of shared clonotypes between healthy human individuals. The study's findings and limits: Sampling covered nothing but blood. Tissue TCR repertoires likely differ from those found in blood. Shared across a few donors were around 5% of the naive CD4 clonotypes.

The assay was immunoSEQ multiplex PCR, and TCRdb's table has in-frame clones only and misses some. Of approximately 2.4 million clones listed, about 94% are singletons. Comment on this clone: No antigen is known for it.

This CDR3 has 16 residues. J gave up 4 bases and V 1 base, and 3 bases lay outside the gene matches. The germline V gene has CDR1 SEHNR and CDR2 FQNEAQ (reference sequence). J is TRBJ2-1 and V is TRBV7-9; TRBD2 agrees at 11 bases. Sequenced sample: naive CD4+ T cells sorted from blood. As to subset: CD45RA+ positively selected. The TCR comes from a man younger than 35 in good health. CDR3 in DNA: TGTGCCAGCAGCTTAGGGACTAGCGGGCTGTACAATGAGCAGTTCTTC. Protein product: CASSLGTSGLYNEQFF.